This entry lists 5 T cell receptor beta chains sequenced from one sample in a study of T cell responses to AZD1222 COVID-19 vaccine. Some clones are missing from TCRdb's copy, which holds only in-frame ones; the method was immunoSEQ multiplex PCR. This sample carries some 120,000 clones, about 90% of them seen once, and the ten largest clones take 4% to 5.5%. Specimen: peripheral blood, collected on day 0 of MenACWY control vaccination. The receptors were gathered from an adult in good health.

The chain's CDR3 is CASSLAENTGELFF. Here the CDR3 DNA reads TGTGCCAGCAGCTTAGCCGAAAACACCGGGGAGCTGTTTTTT. This chain uses TRBV7-3 with TRBJ2-2, with no clear D. Germline V gene data show CDR1 as SGHTA and CDR2 as FQGTGA. This CDR3 is 14 amino acids long. V was cut by 2 bases and J by 2 bases, with 6 bases left in between. Looking up the rest from reference TRBV7-3 and TRBJ2-2 gives the full variable domain: GAGVSQTPSNKVTEKGKYVELRCDPISGHTALYWYRQSLGQGPEFLIYFQGTGAADDSGLPNDRFFAVRPEGSVSTLKIQRTERGDSAVYLCASSLAENTGELFFGEGSRLTVL.

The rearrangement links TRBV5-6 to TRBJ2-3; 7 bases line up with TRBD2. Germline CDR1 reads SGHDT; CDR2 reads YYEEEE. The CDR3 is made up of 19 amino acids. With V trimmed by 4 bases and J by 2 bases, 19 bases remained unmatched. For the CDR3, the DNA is TGTGCCAGCAGCGACACCGCCATAGCGGGCTTCGGCACCACAGATACGCAGTATTTT. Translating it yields CASSDTAIAGFGTTDTQYF.

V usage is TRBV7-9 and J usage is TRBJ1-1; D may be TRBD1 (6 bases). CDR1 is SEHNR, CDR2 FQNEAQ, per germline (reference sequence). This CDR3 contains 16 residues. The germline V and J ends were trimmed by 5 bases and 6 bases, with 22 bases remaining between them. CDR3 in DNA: TGTGCCAGCAGCCAGGGGACATATAGCCCAAGGGCTGAAGCTTTCTTT. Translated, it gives CASSQGTYSPRAEAFF.

In DNA form, the CDR3 reads TGCGCCAGCAGTGAGTCGGGGTCCCACAATGAGCAGTTCTTC. It translates to CASSESGSHNEQFF. The chain is built from TRBV10-1 and TRBJ2-1; D unclear. This CDR3 is 14 amino acids long. V was trimmed by 0 bases and J by 5 bases, leaving 8 bases between them. Germline values: CDR1 WNHNN, CDR2 SYGVQD (reference sequence).

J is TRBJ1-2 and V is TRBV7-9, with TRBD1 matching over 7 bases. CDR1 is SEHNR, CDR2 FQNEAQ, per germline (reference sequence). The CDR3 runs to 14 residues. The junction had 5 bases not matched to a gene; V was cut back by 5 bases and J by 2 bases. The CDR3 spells CASSLTGFNYGYTF. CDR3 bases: TGTGCCAGCAGCCTGACAGGGTTCAACTATGGCTACACCTTC.